The T cell receptor (beta chain) described here comes from a study of early T cells in non-severe SARS-CoV-2 infection. Individual cDNA molecules received unique molecular identifiers during library preparation. TCRdb reprocessed the 5' RACE reads with MiXCR, giving one entry per CDR3 protein. The sample holds approximately 97,000 distinct CDR3 sequences, roughly 13% seen once. This clonotype was detected only a few times. The ends lost 6 bases at V and 10 bases at J; junction bases unmatched: 7. This CDR3 is built from 12 residues. Per the germline V gene, CDR1 is WNHNN and CDR2 is SYGVQD (reference sequence).

Sequenced sample: whole blood. The clonotype was recovered from an adult who was a healthcare worker with PCR-confirmed SARS-CoV-2 infection or an uninfected control (not recorded which). The V and J genes are TRBV10-1 and TRBJ2-3; TRBD2 agrees at 7 bases. In nucleotides, the CDR3 is TGCGCCAGCAGCGAGACTAGCAGGGCGCAGTATTTT. This encodes CASSETSRAQYF.